The clone carrying this T cell receptor (beta chain) was detected only once. The antigen is unknown. The source of the sample is a study of T cell repertoires in cytomegalovirus infection. Whole-study context: Public TCR beta signatures marked donors with CMV infection and the matching HLA. Findings of the study overall: Cumulated frequencies of public TCR beta families served to identify carriers of CMV plus the relevant HLA. CMV-specific HLA-C-restricted TCR beta clonotypes dominated the ex vivo response.

MiXCR, applied by TCRdb to the reads, yields one record per CDR3 protein. The table shows tens of thousands of distinct CDR3 sequences, with 3.5% to 4.5% occurring only once. V trimming: 3 bases; J trimming: 2 bases; junction bases outside the gene matches: 4. CDR3 length: 15 amino acids. Germline CDR1 reads SGHTA; CDR2 reads FQGNSA. What was sequenced was PBMCs. The V call is TRBV7-2, the J call TRBJ2-5; 9 bases match TRBD2. The source of this sequence is a human donor in good health (CMV status not recorded). Some clones in this sample may be carry-over from other donors' samples. Written as DNA, the CDR3 is TGTGCCAGCAGCTTCAATAGCGGGGGACAAGAGACCCAGTACTTC. Protein product: CASSFNSGGQETQYF.